This T cell receptor (beta chain) derives from a study of cytomegalovirus exposure and HLA in healthy donors. The study, taken as a whole, reports: Later analysis found that TCR beta chains associated with HLA were more clonally expanded than other, equally common chains. The authors assumed roughly uniform sequencing depth across donors for presence/absence analyses. Under 20,000 TCR beta sequences were associated with HLA alleles at 0.05 false discovery rate in a later analysis. Later findings reportedly placed an Asian-associated ancestry cluster below the approximately 700-donor mean for N-insertions.

V lost 1 base and J lost 7; bases outside the gene matches: 4. The CDR3 has 15 residues. Germline CDR1 reads SGHAT; CDR2 reads FQNNGV. Notes on this clone: Its antigen is as yet unknown.

Vbeta (60) and Jbeta (13) primers were used in the PCR. Some clones are missing from TCRdb's copy, which holds only in-frame ones; the method was immunoSEQ multiplex PCR. The sample holds about 120,000 clones, roughly 82% seen once. The sequenced sample was PBMCs. The TCR comes from a woman younger than 35 in good health and CMV-seronegative. The chain combines TRBV11-2 with TRBJ2-1, with 10 nucleotides matching TRBD1. This chain's CDR3 is CASSLGDRGLNEQFF. CDR3 bases: TGTGCCAGCAGCTTAGGGGACAGGGGATTAAATGAGCAGTTCTTC.